Presented here are 3 T cell receptor beta chains from one specimen sequenced in a study of blood T cell repertoires in COVID-19. Clones were sequenced by immunoSEQ multiplex PCR, and TCRdb holds only the in-frame ones, with some missing. The sample yields over 110,000 clones, approximately 80% seen once. Sample: PBMCs or T cells enriched from blood (not recorded which). These receptor sequences come from a man aged 50-60 years in a cohort exposed to, infected with or recovered from COVID-19 (not recorded which).

V is TRBV30 and J is TRBJ1-6, with a tentative D call TRBD1 (5 bases). Trimming removed 2 bases at V and 1 base at J, with 9 bases between. There are 15 residues in the CDR3. Germline CDR1 is GTSNPN and CDR2 is SVGIG (reference sequence). The chain's CDR3 is CAWSQGRSYNSPLHF. DNA for the CDR3: TGTGCCTGGAGTCAGGGTCGGTCCTATAATTCACCCCTCCACTTT.

The sample holds a few counts of this clone. The chain has TRBV12-3 or TRBV12-4 and TRBJ1-2, with D possibly being TRBD1 (6 bases). V lost 5 bases, J lost 8 bases, and 15 bases lay in between. The CDR3 is 13 residues long. The CDR3 loop is CASSQGDTRGYTF. DNA for the CDR3: TGTGCCAGCAGTCAAGGGGACACTCGGGGCTACACCTTC.

In nucleotides, the CDR3 is TGTGCCAGCAGTCGGGACAGGGGGGACGAGCAGTACTTC. This encodes CASSRDRGDEQYF. The chain combines TRBV3-1 (or the pseudogene TRBV3-2) with TRBJ2-7; 11 nucleotides match TRBD1. With V trimmed by 6 bases and J by 5 bases, 3 bases remained unmatched. Germline V gene lookup returns CDR1 LGHDT and CDR2 YNNKEL (reference sequence). This CDR3 is built from 13 residues.